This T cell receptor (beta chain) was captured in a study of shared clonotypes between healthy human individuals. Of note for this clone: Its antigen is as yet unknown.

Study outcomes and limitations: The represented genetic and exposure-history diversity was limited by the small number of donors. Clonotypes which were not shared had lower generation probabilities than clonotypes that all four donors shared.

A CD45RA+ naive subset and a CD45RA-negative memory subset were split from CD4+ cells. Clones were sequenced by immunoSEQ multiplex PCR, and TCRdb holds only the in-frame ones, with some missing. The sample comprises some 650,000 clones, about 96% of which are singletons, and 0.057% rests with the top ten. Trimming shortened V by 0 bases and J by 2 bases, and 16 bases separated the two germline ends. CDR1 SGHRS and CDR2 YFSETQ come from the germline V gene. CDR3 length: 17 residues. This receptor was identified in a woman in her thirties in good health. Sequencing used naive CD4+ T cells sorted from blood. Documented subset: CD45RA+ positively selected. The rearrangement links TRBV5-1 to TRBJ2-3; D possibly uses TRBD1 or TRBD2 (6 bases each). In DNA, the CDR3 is TGCGCCAGCAGCTTGGGCATCGGAGGGGGGAACACAGATACGCAGTATTTT. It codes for CASSLGIGGGNTDTQYF.